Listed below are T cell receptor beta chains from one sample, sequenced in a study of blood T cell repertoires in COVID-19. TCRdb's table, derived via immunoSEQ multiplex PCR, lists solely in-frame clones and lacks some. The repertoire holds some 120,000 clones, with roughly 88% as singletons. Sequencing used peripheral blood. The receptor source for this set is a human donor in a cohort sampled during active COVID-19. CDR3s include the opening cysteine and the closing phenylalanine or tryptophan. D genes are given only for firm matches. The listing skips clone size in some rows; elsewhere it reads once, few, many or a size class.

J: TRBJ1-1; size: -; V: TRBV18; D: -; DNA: TGTGCCAGCTCGAGCACAGTGAACACTGAAGCTTTCTTT; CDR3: CASSSTVNTEAFF
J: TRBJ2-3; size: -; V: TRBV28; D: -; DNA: TGTGCCAGCAGTTCCCCCGTGGATACGCAGTATTTT; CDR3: CASSSPVDTQYF
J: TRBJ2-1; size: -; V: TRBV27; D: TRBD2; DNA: TGTGCCAGCAGTTCTCCCGGGACTAAGAGTCGCAATGAGCAGTTCTTC; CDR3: CASSSPGTKSRNEQFF
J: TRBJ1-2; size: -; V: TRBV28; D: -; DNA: TGTGCCAGCAGTTTTAGCCTACCGAACTATGGCTACACCTTC; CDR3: CASSFSLPNYGYTF
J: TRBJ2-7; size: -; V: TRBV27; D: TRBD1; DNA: TGTGCCAGCAGTTTTTCTTTAGGGACAGGGGAATACGAGCAGTACTTC; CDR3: CASSFSLGTGEYEQYF
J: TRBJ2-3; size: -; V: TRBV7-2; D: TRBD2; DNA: TGTGCCAGCAGATCACTAGCGGGGGGGGCAGATACGCAGTATTTT; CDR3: CASRSLAGGADTQYF
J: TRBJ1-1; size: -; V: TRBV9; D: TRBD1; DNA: TGTGCCAGCAGCGTAGTACCCCTCTCCGGGACAGTGAACACTGAAGCTTTCTTT; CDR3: CASSVVPLSGTVNTEAFF
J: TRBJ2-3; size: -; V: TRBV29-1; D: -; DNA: TGCAGCGTGAGGGCTCTCCGGAGCGGTACAGATACGCAGTATTTT; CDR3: CSVRALRSGTDTQYF
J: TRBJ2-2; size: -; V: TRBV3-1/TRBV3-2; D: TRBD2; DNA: TGTGCCAGCAGCCAAGCCATAGTGAGACTAGCGGGAGAGAAACCCGGGGAGCTGTTTTTT; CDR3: CASSQAIVRLAGEKPGELFF
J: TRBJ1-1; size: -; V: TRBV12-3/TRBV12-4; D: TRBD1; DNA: TGTGCCAGCAGTAGAACAGGGGACACTGAAGCTTTCTTT; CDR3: CASSRTGDTEAFF
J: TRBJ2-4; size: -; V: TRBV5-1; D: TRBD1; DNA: TGCGCCAGCAGCTCCGGACAGGGGGCCACCAAAAACATTCAGTACTTC; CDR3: CASSSGQGATKNIQYF
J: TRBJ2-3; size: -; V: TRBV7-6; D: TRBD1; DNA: TGTGCCAGCAGCCGGCGGACAGGGATAACAGATACGCAGTATTTT; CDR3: CASSRRTGITDTQYF
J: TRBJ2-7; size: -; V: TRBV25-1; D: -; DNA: TGTGCCAGCAGTAGCCTCTACGAGCAGTACTTC; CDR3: CASSSLYEQYF
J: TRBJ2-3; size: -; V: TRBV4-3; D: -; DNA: TGCGCCAGCAGCCAAGGAGCAGGGGTGCGCACAGATACGCAGTATTTT; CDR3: CASSQGAGVRTDTQYF
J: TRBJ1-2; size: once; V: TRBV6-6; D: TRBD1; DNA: TGTGCCAGCAGTCTGTTAGCCACGGGACAGCAAAAGCTCTATGGCTACACCTTC; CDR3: CASSLLATGQQKLYGYTF
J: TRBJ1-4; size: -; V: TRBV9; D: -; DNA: TGTGCCAGCAGCGTAGGGACAGCTGCAACTAATGAAAAACTGTTTTTT; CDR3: CASSVGTAATNEKLFF
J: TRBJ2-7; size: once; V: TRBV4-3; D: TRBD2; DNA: TGCGCCAGCAGCCAAAAAGCGGGAGCCGACGAGCAGTACTTC; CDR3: CASSQKAGADEQYF
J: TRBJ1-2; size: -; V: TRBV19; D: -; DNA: TGTGCCAGTAGTATACCCGACTATGGCTACACCTTC; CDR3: CASSIPDYGYTF
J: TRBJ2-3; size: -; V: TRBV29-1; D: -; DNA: TGCAGCGTTGAAGATTGGGGGACACTTAGCACAGATACGCAGTATTTT; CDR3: CSVEDWGTLSTDTQYF
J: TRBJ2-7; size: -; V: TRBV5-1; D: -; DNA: TGCGCCAGCAGCTTGACGGTCTCCTACGAGCAGTACTTC; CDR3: CASSLTVSYEQYF
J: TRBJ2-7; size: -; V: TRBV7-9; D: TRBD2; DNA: TGTGCCAGCAGCTTATCCCTGATAGCGGGATACGAGCAGTACTTC; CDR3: CASSLSLIAGYEQYF
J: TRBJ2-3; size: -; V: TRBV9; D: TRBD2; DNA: TGTGCCAGCAGCAGGACTAGGAGCACAGATACGCAGTATTTT; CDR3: CASSRTRSTDTQYF
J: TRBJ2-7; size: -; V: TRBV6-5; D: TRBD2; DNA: TGTGCCAGCAGAAGCCTAGCGGGACTTGGGGACGAGCAGTACTTC; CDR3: CASRSLAGLGDEQYF
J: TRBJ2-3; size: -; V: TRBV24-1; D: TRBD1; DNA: TGTGCCACTAAACAGGGGGAAAGCACAGATACGCAGTATTTT; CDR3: CATKQGESTDTQYF
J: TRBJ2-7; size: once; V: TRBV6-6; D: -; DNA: TGTGCCAGCAGTTCTCGACAGGACGAGCAGTACTTC; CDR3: CASSSRQDEQYF
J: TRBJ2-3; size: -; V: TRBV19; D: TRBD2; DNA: TGTGCCAGTAGTACCCCACGGATCGGACTAGCGGGAGGAAAGATCACAGATACGCAGTATTTT; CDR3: CASSTPRIGLAGGKITDTQYF
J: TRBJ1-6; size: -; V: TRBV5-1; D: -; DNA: TGCGCCAGCAGCTTGGAGTCCCACGAGTTCTCACCCCTCCACTTT; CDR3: CASSLESHEFSPLHF
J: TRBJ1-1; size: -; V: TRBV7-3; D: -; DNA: TGTGCCAGCAGCTTAAGTCAGGGGAGCACTGAAGCTTTCTTT; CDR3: CASSLSQGSTEAFF
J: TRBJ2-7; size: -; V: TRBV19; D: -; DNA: TGTGCCAGTAGAAGTAACATGTACGAGCAGTACTTC; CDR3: CASRSNMYEQYF
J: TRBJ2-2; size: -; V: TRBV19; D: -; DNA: TGTGCCAGTACTGCGCAGAGCGCGAACACCGGGGAGCTGTTTTTT; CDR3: CASTAQSANTGELFF
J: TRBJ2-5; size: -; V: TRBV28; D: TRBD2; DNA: TGTGCCAGCACGCCGGCGGGCATTTGGGCGGGAGAGGTTGAGACCCAGTACTTC; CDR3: CASTPAGIWAGEVETQYF
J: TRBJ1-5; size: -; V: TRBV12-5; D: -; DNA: TGTGCTAGTACGGGACACACTCAAAATCAGCCCCAGCATTTT; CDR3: CASTGHTQNQPQHF
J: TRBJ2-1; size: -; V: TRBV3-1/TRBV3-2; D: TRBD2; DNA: TGTGCCAGCAGCCAAGGGGGGGGGCAGTTCTTC; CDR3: CASSQGGGQFF
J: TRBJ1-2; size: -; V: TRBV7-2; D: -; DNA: TGTGCCAGCAGCTTAGCAGGCGGTAGGGGTTTATATGGCTACACCTTC; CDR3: CASSLAGGRGLYGYTF
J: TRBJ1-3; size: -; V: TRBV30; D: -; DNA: TGTGCCTGGAGTGTACAGGGCACTGGAAACACCATATATTTT; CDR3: CAWSVQGTGNTIYF
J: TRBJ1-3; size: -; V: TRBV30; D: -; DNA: TGTGCCTGGGATAGCTCTGGAAACACCATATATTTT; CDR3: CAWDSSGNTIYF